Shown below are 16 T cell receptor beta chains from a single sample sequenced in a study of Ad26.COV2.S vaccination and SARS-CoV-2 variants. Assay used: immunoSEQ multiplex PCR; TCRdb lists only in-frame clones, some missing. Of about 320,000 clones in the sample, about 90% were seen once. Treatment: roughly 18 received Ad26.COV2.S at low or high dose, single or two shots; roughly 5 received placebo; per-sample allocation not given. At day 63 after the first vaccine or placebo injection, samples were drawn. The sequences come from peripheral blood, collected in a trial of Ad26.COV2.S vaccine versus placebo. The receptors derive from a person between 18 and 59 years old who received the Ad26.COV2.S COVID-19 vaccine or a placebo.

This clone was detected only once. The chain employs TRBV6-6 and TRBJ1-6, with 7 bases that match TRBD1. This CDR3 region has 12 residues. Germline V lookup: CDR1 MNHNY, CDR2 SVGAGI (reference sequence). The V and J ends lost 11 bases and 7 bases, in that order; junction bases with no gene match: 5. This CDR3 reads CASGTDNSPLHF. CDR3 bases: TGTGCCTCCGGGACAGACAATTCACCCCTCCACTTT.

The J gene is TRBJ1-1, the V gene TRBV5-1; D is possibly TRBD1 (5 bases). V lost 4 bases and J 5 bases, leaving 12 bases between the germline ends. Per germline, CDR1 SGHRS and CDR2 YFSETQ. CDR3 length: 13 amino acids. Here the CDR3 reads CASSPLTATEAFF. Here the CDR3 DNA reads TGCGCCAGCAGCCCGCTGACAGCTACTGAAGCTTTCTTT.

V and J are TRBV3-1 (or the pseudogene TRBV3-2) and TRBJ2-3; TRBD2 agrees at 8 bases. J lost 2 bases, V lost 2 bases, and 12 bases had no gene match. Germline V gene sequence: CDR1 LGHDT, CDR2 YNNKEL (reference sequence). This CDR3 is built from 18 residues. CDR3 amino acids: CASSQFLGSGGNTDTQYF. For the CDR3, the DNA is TGTGCCAGCAGCCAATTTCTTGGCAGCGGGGGTAACACAGATACGCAGTATTTT.

V is TRBV6-6 and J is TRBJ2-7; TRBD2 aligns across 10 bases. The CDR3 extends over 16 amino acids. Germline V lookup: CDR1 MNHNY, CDR2 SVGAGI (reference sequence). With 4 bases clipped from V and 3 bases from J, the junction kept 9 bases outside the gene matches. The CDR3 loop is CASSSPGLAGVYEQYV. In nucleotides, the CDR3 is TGTGCCAGCAGTTCCCCGGGGCTAGCGGGAGTCTACGAGCAGTACGTC.

V gene TRBV19 combines with J gene TRBJ1-4, with a possible D match to TRBD1 (5 bases). V gave up 4 bases and J gave up 2 bases, with 11 bases separating them. Germline values: CDR1 LNHDA, CDR2 SQIVND (reference sequence). The CDR3 consists of 15 residues. The CDR3 protein is CASSTGRGTNEKLFF. The CDR3 DNA sequence: TGTGCCAGTAGTACAGGGAGGGGCACTAATGAAAAACTGTTTTTT.

This clone was seen just once. The chain couples TRBV10-3 to TRBJ1-1, with TRBD1 matching 7 bases. Trimming at V came to 2 bases and at J to 1 base, leaving 4 bases not matched to a gene. The CDR3 sequence is 15 residues long. Germline V gene sequence: CDR1 ENHRY, CDR2 SYGVKD. CDR3 loop: CAISEPRTGNTEAFF. CDR3 DNA sequence: TGTGCCATCAGTGAGCCCCGGACAGGGAACACTGAAGCTTTCTTT.

The chain is built from TRBV6-5 and TRBJ1-1; D perhaps matches TRBD1 (5 bases). Germline V lookup: CDR1 MNHEY, CDR2 SVGAGI. V dropped 8 bases and J dropped 0 bases, with 13 bases sitting between them. The CDR3 runs to 14 residues. The CDR3 protein is CASWGLPMNTEAFF. CDR3 nucleotide sequence: TGTGCCAGCTGGGGCCTCCCAATGAACACTGAAGCTTTCTTT.

This chain uses TRBV19 with TRBJ2-3, with TRBD2 matching 9 bases. CDR3 length: 20 amino acids. CDR1 LNHDA and CDR2 SQIVND come from the germline V gene (reference sequence). Unmatched junction bases numbered 17, after V lost 4 bases and J lost 0 bases. The CDR3 DNA reads as TGTGCCAGTAGTACTCTCCTAGGGGCGGGGGGGCCCTTAAGCACAGATACGCAGTATTTT. Protein product: CASSTLLGAGGPLSTDTQYF.

V is TRBV2 and J is TRBJ1-2; D uncertain. The CDR3 is 14 amino acids. CDR1 SNHLY and CDR2 FYNNEI come from the germline V gene. V dropped 3 bases and J dropped 4 bases, with 12 bases sitting between them. CDR3 nucleotides: TGTGCCAGCAGTGATAACCGGGTTCCCTATGGCTACACCTTC. It is translated as CASSDNRVPYGYTF.

This chain uses TRBV18 with TRBJ2-7; no clear D gene. Per the germline V gene, CDR1 is KGHSH and CDR2 is LQKENI. The CDR3 has 14 residues. Trimming stripped 6 bases from V and 5 bases from J, with 17 bases between. CDR3 sequence: CASSPKDRYHEQYF. The DNA for the CDR3 is TGTGCCAGCTCCCCTAAGGACCGATATCACGAGCAGTACTTC. The full variable domain, rest sourced from reference TRBV18 and TRBJ2-7, is NAGVMQNPRHLVRRRGQEARLRCSPMKGHSHVYWYRQLPEEGLKFMVYLQKENIIDESGMPKERFSAEFPKEGPSILRIQQVVRGDSAAYFCASSPKDRYHEQYFGPGTRLTVT.

The gene calls are TRBV11-2 and TRBJ2-3; no clear D gene. The CDR3 extends over 13 amino acids. Between the trimmed V and J ends, which lost 5 bases and 4 bases, there was a span of 10 bases. From germline, CDR1 is SGHAT and CDR2 FQNNGV. The CDR3 region is CASSPSNSDTQYF. In DNA, the CDR3 is TGTGCCAGCAGCCCCAGCAACTCAGATACGCAGTATTTT.

The chain joins TRBV5-4 to TRBJ1-2; a weak D match, TRBD1 (6 bases). Trimming stripped 2 bases from V and 6 bases from J, with 14 bases between. CDR1 is SGHNT, CDR2 YYREEE, per germline (reference sequence). The CDR3 has 14 amino acids. CDR3 sequence: CASSFRQGNDGYTF. CDR3 coding DNA: TGTGCCAGCAGCTTCCGCCAGGGGAACGATGGCTACACCTTC.

This clone has just one count. The gene calls are TRBV6-1 and TRBJ1-5, with 11 bases fitting TRBD1. The CDR3 totals 17 residues. V trimming: 1 base; J trimming: 6 bases; junction bases outside the gene matches: 8. CDR1 is MNHNS, CDR2 SASEGT, per germline. CDR3 sequence: CASSEVGTGGGGQPQHF. CDR3 bases: TGTGCCAGCAGTGAAGTGGGGACAGGGGGAGGTGGTCAGCCCCAGCATTTT.

The CDR3 nucleotides read TGTGCCAGCAGCTCCCGAACAGGGCAGGTAGAAGCTTTCTTT. Translating gives CASSSRTGQVEAFF. The chain is built from TRBV11-2 and TRBJ1-1, with a possible D match to TRBD1 (6 bases). Germline assignment: CDR1 SGHAT and CDR2 FQNNGV. V was trimmed by 4 bases and J by 8 bases, leaving 17 bases between them. CDR3 length equals 14 residues.

As for this clone: The same CDR3 arises from other DNA sequences in this sample as well. The rearrangement joins TRBV4-1 to TRBJ2-5, with D possibly matching TRBD2 (6 bases). This CDR3 spans 16 amino acids. Germline V gene data show CDR1 as MGHRA and CDR2 as YSYEKL. V shed 0 bases and J shed 5 bases, with 16 bases lying between them. The CDR3 DNA follows: TGCGCCAGCAGCCAAGATCCCAGCGGCAGCGGGGAGACCCAGTACTTC. Encoded protein: CASSQDPSGSGETQYF.

This clone showed up just a few times. The CDR3 coding sequence is TGTGCCAGCAGTTCGGCCGGGACAGGGGCTGGCGAGCAGTACTTC. As protein: CASSSAGTGAGEQYF. The chain employs TRBV6-2 or TRBV6-3 and TRBJ2-7; 10 bases are shared with TRBD1. The trim removed 4 bases at V and 6 bases at J, leaving 9 bases unmatched. The CDR3 is made up of 15 amino acids. The germline V gene has CDR1 MNHEY and CDR2 SVGEGT.